The next 20 T cell receptor beta chains were all read from a single sample in a study of metastatic and nonmetastatic thyroid tumors. TCRdb used MiXCR to call clones anew from the PCR reads. The table has about 21,000 clones, under 30% seen once. All patients were treatment-naive before thyroid surgery. The source material was tumor tissue. The receptors were sampled from a male donor with papillary thyroid cancer or a benign thyroid nodule (not recorded which). Some clones in this sample may be carry-over from other donors' samples.

Notes on this clone: This sample includes further DNA sequences coding for the same CDR3. The J gene is TRBJ2-6, the V gene TRBV5-1, with D uncertain. The CDR3 runs 15 residues. Trimming stripped 0 bases from V and 0 bases from J, with 4 bases between. CDR1 and CDR2 (germline): SGHRS, YFSETQ. CDR3 residues: CASSLVLSGANVLTF. CDR3 DNA: TGCGCCAGCAGCTTGGTTCTCTCTGGGGCCAACGTCCTGACTTTC.

This clone appeared many times. The chain has TRBV9 and TRBJ1-4; TRBD1 matches 10 bases. There are 15 residues in the CDR3. Germline V gene data show CDR1 as SGDLS and CDR2 as YYNGEE. The ends lost 2 bases at V and 5 bases at J; junction bases unmatched: 3. CDR3 DNA: TGTGCCAGCAGCGTTGGGACAGGGGTCAATGAAAAACTGTTTTTT. Protein sequence: CASSVGTGVNEKLFF.

In its sample, this clone was seen many times. This chain connects TRBV11-2 to TRBJ2-3; D is perhaps TRBD1 or TRBD2 (5 bases each). The CDR3 runs to 14 residues. Trimming took 5 bases from V and 4 from J, leaving 13 bases between them. CDR1 is SGHAT, CDR2 FQNNGV, per germline. DNA for the CDR3: TGTGCCAGCAGCCAAATAGGGACCCCAGATACGCAGTATTTT. Residues: CASSQIGTPDTQYF.

This clone is labeled as medium-sized. This chain uses TRBV30 with TRBJ1-1; TRBD1 matches 7 bases. The CDR3 length is 12 residues. After removal of 5 bases from V and 3 bases from J, the junction contained 3 bases not matched to a gene. The V gene's germline CDR1 is GTSNPN and CDR2 SVGIG (reference sequence). The DNA for the CDR3 is TGTGCCTGGGAAACAGGGGACACTGAAGCTTTCTTT. Residues: CAWETGDTEAFF.

This chain joins TRBV5-1 and TRBJ2-1, with 7 positions matching TRBD2. Germline CDR1 is SGHRS and CDR2 is YFSETQ. The CDR3 runs to 16 residues. The junction had 12 bases not matched to a gene; V was cut back by 2 bases and J by 7 bases. The DNA for the CDR3 is TGCGCCAGCAGCTTACCTGTTGGGCTAGCGGAGAATGAGCAGTTCTTC. Residues: CASSLPVGLAENEQFF. The full variable domain, completed using reference TRBV5-1 and TRBJ2-1, is KAGVTQTPRYLIKTRGQQVTLSCSPISGHRSVSWYQQTPGQGLQFLFEYFSETQRNKGNFPGRFSGRQFSNSRSEMNVSTLELGDSALYLCASSLPVGLAENEQFFGPGTRLTVL.

This clone was counted between two and nine times. Here the CDR3 DNA reads TGTGCCAGCAGGAACGACAGAGTCTACACAGATACGCAGTATTTT. This codes for CASRNDRVYTDTQYF. The rearrangement joins TRBV6-1 to TRBJ2-3, with D possibly TRBD1 on 5 matching bases. Trimming took off 6 bases at V and 2 bases at J, with 15 bases between the two ends. Germline CDR1 reads MNHNS; CDR2 reads SASEGT. The CDR3 sequence is 15 residues long.

The rearrangement links TRBV6-1 to TRBJ2-7; D unresolved. CDR1 is MNHNS and CDR2 is SASEGT in the germline V gene. This CDR3 region has 14 residues. Trimming removed 4 bases from V and 3 bases from J, with 13 bases in between. CDR3 in amino acids: CASSATPVHYEQYF. The CDR3 region has the DNA TGTGCCAGCAGTGCTACCCCCGTACACTACGAGCAGTACTTC.

This clone appeared a few times. Given a much more abundant clone one base away, this may be a read error. The gene calls are TRBV6-1 and TRBJ2-1; the D is unclear. V was shortened by 5 bases and J by 8 bases, with 13 bases between the two germline ends. Looked up from germline, CDR1 is MNHNS and CDR2 is SASEGT. The CDR3 sequence is 13 residues long. DNA for the CDR3: TGTGCCAGCAGTCCGTATAGTCGGTATGAGCAGTTCTTC. This gives the protein CASSPYSRYEQFF.

The chain combines TRBV11-2 with TRBJ2-2; D possibly corresponds to TRBD2 (5 bases). Per the germline V gene, CDR1 is SGHAT and CDR2 is FQNNGV. V lost 1 base to trimming and J lost 8 bases, with 20 bases between them. This CDR3 has 17 residues. The CDR3 reads CASSLGTVSLMMGELFF. The DNA of the CDR3 is TGTGCCAGCAGCTTAGGGACTGTCTCCTTGATGATGGGGGAGCTGTTTTTT.

In this sample, this clone turned up many times. The rearrangement links TRBV7-9 to TRBJ2-1; 13 nucleotides line up with TRBD2. Germline V gene sequence: CDR1 SEHNR, CDR2 FQNEAQ (reference sequence). The trim removed 8 bases at V and 10 bases at J, leaving 20 bases unmatched. The CDR3 runs 18 residues. CDR3 DNA sequence: TGTGCCAGCGCATCTTGGACGTCGGGGGGACTAGCGGGGACGGAGCAGTTCTTC. Amino acids: CASASWTSGGLAGTEQFF.

This clone has just a few counts. The genes are TRBV27 and TRBJ1-1, with a possible D match to TRBD1 (5 bases). Germline V gene lookup returns CDR1 MNHEY and CDR2 SMNVEV (reference sequence). The V end was cut by 0 bases, the J end by 5 bases, with 13 bases between. This CDR3 spans 15 amino acids. The CDR3, as DNA: TGTGCCAGCAGTTTATCGCGTACAGGTCGGACTGAAGCTTTCTTT. The encoded protein is CASSLSRTGRTEAFF.

V and J are TRBV12-3 or TRBV12-4 and TRBJ2-7; tentatively, D is TRBD1 (5 bases). V dropped 3 bases and J dropped 5 bases, with 11 bases sitting between them. The CDR3 totals 13 residues. The CDR3 DNA is TGTGCCAGCAGTTTGAACAGGACGGACGAGCAGTACTTC. Amino acids: CASSLNRTDEQYF.

By share, this clone ranks as medium-sized. The chain has TRBV2 and TRBJ2-7; unclear D gene. The CDR3 has 11 residues. The V gene lost 5 bases and the J gene lost 5 bases, with 7 bases spanning the gap. The germline CDR1 and CDR2 sequences are SNHLY and FYNNEI. CDR3 sequence reads: CASSTNDEQYF. Written as DNA, the CDR3 is TGTGCCAGCAGTACGAATGACGAGCAGTACTTC.

The V gene is TRBV6-1, the J gene TRBJ2-7; TRBD1 agrees at 10 bases. Germline CDR1 MNHNS, CDR2 SASEGT. With V trimmed by 8 bases and J by 1 base, 5 bases remained unmatched. The CDR3 runs to 14 residues. The CDR3 sequence: CASLGQGTSYEQYF. CDR3 nucleotide sequence: TGTGCCAGCCTGGGACAGGGGACATCCTACGAGCAGTACTTC.

Concerning this clone itself: Mismatch with germline at one junction end may stem from a read error. Here the CDR3 DNA reads TGTGTCAGCAGCTTAGGGGGATCCAGAGCCGCAACTAATGAAAAACTGTTTTTT. Translated, it gives CVSSLGGSRAATNEKLFF. The chain carries TRBV7-8 and TRBJ1-4; D might be TRBD1 (6 bases). CDR3 size: 18 residues. The germline V gene has CDR1 SGHVS and CDR2 FQNEAQ.

The gene calls are TRBV19 and TRBJ1-5; D unresolved. Trimming cost V 7 bases and J 8 bases, with 18 bases left between them. This CDR3 spans 14 amino acids. CDR1 and CDR2 (germline): LNHDA, SQIVND (reference sequence). DNA of the CDR3: TGTGCCAGTATTATTTTCGACTTTAATAAGCCCCAGCATTTT. It yields the protein CASIIFDFNKPQHF.

Within the sample, this clone is medium-sized. The chain employs TRBV11-2 and TRBJ1-1; the D gene is possibly TRBD1 (6 bases). The ends were cut back, 4 bases at V and 3 bases at J, with 12 bases in the middle. The germline V gene encodes CDR1 SGHAT and CDR2 FQNNGV. This CDR3 has 14 amino acids. CDR3: CASSSPTGHTEAFF. The DNA of the CDR3 is TGTGCCAGCAGCTCGCCGACAGGACACACTGAAGCTTTCTTT.

The chain recombines TRBV7-3 with TRBJ2-7; no clear D gene. V was shortened by 2 bases and J by 5 bases, with 13 bases between the two germline ends. The CDR3 length is 14 residues. Looked up from germline, CDR1 is SGHTA and CDR2 is FQGTGA. CDR3 protein: CASSLGSTYDEQYF. In DNA, the CDR3 is TGTGCCAGCAGCTTAGGCTCGACCTACGACGAGCAGTACTTC.

This clone came up a few times. The J gene is TRBJ1-2, the V gene TRBV6-6; D is uncertain. Trimming removed 2 bases at V and 6 bases at J, with 10 bases between. Per the germline V gene, CDR1 is MNHNY and CDR2 is SVGAGI (reference sequence). CDR3 length equals 13 residues. The CDR3 bases are TGTGCCAGCAGTTACGCCCCGGAGGATGGCTACACCTTC. As protein: CASSYAPEDGYTF.

The gene calls are TRBV20-1 and TRBJ2-2; no firm D call. V lost 4 bases and J lost 0, with 9 bases in between. In germline, CDR1 is DFQATT, CDR2 SNEGSKA (reference sequence). This CDR3 comprises 14 residues. The CDR3 loop is CSAISIANTGELFF. The CDR3 DNA reads as TGCAGTGCTATTAGTATAGCGAACACCGGGGAGCTGTTTTTT.